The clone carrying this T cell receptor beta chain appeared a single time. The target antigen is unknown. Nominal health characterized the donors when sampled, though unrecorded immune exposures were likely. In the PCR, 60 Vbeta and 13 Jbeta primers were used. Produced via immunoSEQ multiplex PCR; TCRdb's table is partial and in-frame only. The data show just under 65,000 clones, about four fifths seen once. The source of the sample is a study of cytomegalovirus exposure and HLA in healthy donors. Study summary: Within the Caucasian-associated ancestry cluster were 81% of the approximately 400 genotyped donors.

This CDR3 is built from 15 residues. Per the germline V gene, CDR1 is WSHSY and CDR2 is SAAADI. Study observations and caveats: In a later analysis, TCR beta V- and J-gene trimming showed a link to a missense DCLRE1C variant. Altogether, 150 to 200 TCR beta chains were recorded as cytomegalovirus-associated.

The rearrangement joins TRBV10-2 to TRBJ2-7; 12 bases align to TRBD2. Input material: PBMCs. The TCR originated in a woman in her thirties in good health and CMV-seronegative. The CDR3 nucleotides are TGCGCGGTCCTTCAGGCTAGCGGGGGGGCCTACGAGCAGTACTTC. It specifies CAVLQASGGAYEQYF.